These 2 T cell receptor beta chains share one sample of origin, sequenced in a study of blood T cell repertoires in COVID-19. Here immunoSEQ multiplex PCR was the method, and the copy in TCRdb shows in-frame clones only, minus some. The sample has around 250,000 clones, about nine tenths seen once; the top ten hold roughly a sixth. The sequenced sample consisted of PBMCs or T cells enriched from blood (not recorded which). Receptors were obtained from a man aged 18 to 35 who had recovered from COVID-19.

The rearrangement joins TRBV13 to TRBJ2-3; 8 bases fit TRBD1. This CDR3 is built from 15 residues. The V gene end was trimmed by 5 bases and the J gene end by 2 bases; junction bases not matched to a gene: 6. The germline V gene encodes CDR1 PRHDT and CDR2 FYEKMQ (reference sequence). The CDR3, as DNA: TGTGCCAGCAGCCGAGGACAGGGCGACACAGATACGCAGTATTTT. Its translation: CASSRGQGDTDTQYF.

This chain links TRBV10-1 with TRBJ2-1, with 7 bases matching TRBD1. The CDR3 covers 14 residues. Trimming removed 5 bases from V and 2 bases from J; junction bases left unmatched: 3. Germline V CDR1 and CDR2: WNHNN, SYGVQD (reference sequence). CDR3 coding DNA: TGCGCCAGCAGTACAGGGGTCACCTACAATGAGCAGTTCTTC. Protein sequence: CASSTGVTYNEQFF.